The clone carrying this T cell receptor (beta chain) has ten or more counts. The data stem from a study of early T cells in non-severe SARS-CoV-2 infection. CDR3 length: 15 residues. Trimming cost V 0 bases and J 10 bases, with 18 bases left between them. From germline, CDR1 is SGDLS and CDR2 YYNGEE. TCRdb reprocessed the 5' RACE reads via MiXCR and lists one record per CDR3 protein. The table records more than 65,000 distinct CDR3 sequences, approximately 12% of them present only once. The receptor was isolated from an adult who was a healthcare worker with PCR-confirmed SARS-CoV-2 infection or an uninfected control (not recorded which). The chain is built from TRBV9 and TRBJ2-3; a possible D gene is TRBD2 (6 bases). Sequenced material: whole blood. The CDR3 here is CASSVEAGPQGAQYF. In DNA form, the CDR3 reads TGTGCCAGCAGCGTAGAGGCGGGACCCCAAGGCGCGCAGTATTTT. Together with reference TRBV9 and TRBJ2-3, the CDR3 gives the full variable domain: DSGVTQTPKHLITATGQRVTLRCSPRSGDLSVYWYQQSLDQGLQFLIQYYNGEERAKGNILERFSAQQFPDLHSELNLSSLELGDSALYFCASSVEAGPQGAQYFGPGTRLTVL.